The following is a T cell receptor beta chain sequence with its context. Its antigen is not known. Germline V CDR1 and CDR2: SGHDT, YYEEEE. The CDR3 covers 17 residues. Trimming pared 0 bases from V and 0 bases from J, leaving 13 bases between. A J-beta primer mix and a sample-barcoded 5' primer were used in a second PCR of roughly 6 to 12 cycles. Each CDR3 protein is one row after TCRdb ran MiXCR on the 5' RACE reads. The sample has roughly 1,500,000 distinct CDR3 sequences; roughly 32% are singletons. These data originate in a study of blood T cells in healthy people across ages. Notes on the study in general: Changes seen in expanded clonotypes were possibly confounded by donor CMV status left unknown.

This clonotype originated in a young woman in good health. The sample consisted of blood. The chain joins TRBV5-6 to TRBJ2-1; D uncertain. CDR3 in DNA: TGTGCCAGCAGCTTGGGACCCCCACAGAACTCCTACAATGAGCAGTTCTTC. Protein product: CASSLGPPQNSYNEQFF.